This TCR beta chain originates from a study of CD8 T cells in Susac syndrome. RNA was extracted with the RNeasy kit, and a quantity of about 0.45 to 1 ug was reverse transcribed using random hexamers. Each CDR3 protein is one row after TCRdb ran MiXCR on the immunoSEQ multiplex PCR reads. This table holds approximately 300,000 distinct CDR3 sequences, almost 85% found once. This clonotype was seen a handful of times. The CDR3 is 14 residues long. Germline V lookup: CDR1 SGHTS, CDR2 YDEGEE. V gave up 7 bases and J gave up 6 bases; unmatched junction bases: 13. The chain employs TRBV5-8 and TRBJ2-7, with TRBD1 matching 7 bases. The sample comprised CD8+ T cells from PBMCs. The TCR sequence derives from a human donor with multiple sclerosis. This CDR3 reads CASADREVASEQYF. The DNA for the CDR3 is TGTGCCAGCGCAGACAGGGAAGTGGCTAGCGAGCAGTACTTC.